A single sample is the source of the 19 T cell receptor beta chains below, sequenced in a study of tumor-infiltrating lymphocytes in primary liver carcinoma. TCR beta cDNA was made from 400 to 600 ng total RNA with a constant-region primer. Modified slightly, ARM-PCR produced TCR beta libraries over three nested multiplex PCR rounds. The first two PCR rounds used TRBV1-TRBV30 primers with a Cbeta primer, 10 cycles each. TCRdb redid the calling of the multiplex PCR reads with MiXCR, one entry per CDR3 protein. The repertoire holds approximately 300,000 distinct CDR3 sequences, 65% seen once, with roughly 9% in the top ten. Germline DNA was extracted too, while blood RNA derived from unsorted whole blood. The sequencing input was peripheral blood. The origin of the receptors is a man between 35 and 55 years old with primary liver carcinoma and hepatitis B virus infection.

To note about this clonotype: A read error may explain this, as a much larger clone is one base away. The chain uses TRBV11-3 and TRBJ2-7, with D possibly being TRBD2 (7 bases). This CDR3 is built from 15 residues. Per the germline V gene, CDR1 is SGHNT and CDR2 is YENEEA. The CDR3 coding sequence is TGCGCCAGCAGCCAAGATCGGCGGGGGCCCCTTGAGCAGAACTTC. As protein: CASSQDRRGPLEQNF.

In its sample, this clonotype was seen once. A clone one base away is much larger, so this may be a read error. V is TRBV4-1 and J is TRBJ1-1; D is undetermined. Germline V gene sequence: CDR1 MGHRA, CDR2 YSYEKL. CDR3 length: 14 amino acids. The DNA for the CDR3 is TGCGCCAGCAACCAAGAAGGGAAGGCAGGTGCAGCTTTCTTT. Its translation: CASNQEGKAGAAFF.

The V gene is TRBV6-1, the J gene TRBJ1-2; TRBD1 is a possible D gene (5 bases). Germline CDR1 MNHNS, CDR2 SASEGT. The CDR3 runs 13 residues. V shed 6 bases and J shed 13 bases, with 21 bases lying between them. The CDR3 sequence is CASRRHGADDCTF. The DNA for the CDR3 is TGTGCCAGCAGACGTCACGGGGCAGATGACTGCACCTTC.

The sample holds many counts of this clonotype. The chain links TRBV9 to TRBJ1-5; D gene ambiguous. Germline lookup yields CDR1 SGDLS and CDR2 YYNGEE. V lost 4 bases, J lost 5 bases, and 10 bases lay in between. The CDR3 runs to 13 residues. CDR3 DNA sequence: TGTGCCAGCAGCCCTGGACCGGATCAGCCCCAGCATTTT. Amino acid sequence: CASSPGPDQPQHF.

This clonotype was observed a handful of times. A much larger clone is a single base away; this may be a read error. CDR3: CATSYSGYGYTF. The DNA for the CDR3 is TGTGCCACCAGTTACAGTGGCTATGGCTACACCTTC. V is TRBV6-2 or TRBV6-3 and J is TRBJ1-2; D unclear. The CDR3 is 12 amino acids. Germline values: CDR1 MNHEY, CDR2 SVGEGT.

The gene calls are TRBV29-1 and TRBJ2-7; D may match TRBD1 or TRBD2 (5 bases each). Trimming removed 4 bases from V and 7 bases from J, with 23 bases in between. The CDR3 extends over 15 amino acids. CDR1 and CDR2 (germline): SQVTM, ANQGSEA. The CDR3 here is CSVASGWGMGYEQYF. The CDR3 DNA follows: TGCAGCGTTGCCTCTGGTTGGGGGATGGGGTATGAGCAGTACTTC.

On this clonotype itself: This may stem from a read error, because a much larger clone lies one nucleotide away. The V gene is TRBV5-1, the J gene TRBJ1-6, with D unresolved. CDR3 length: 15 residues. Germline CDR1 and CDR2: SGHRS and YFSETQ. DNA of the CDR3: TGCGCCAGCAGCTCGACGATAGGATATAATTCACCCTTCCACTTT. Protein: CASSSTIGYNSPFHF.

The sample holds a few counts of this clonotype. CDR3 DNA: TGTGCCAGCAGTCCCACTAGCGGGAGGAACAATGAGCAGTTCTTC. This encodes CASSPTSGRNNEQFF. The chain uses TRBV6-1 and TRBJ2-1, with 12 bases aligning to TRBD2. After removal of 5 bases from V and 5 bases from J, the junction contained 4 bases not matched to a gene. Looked up from germline, CDR1 is MNHNS and CDR2 is SASEGT. The CDR3 spans 15 residues.

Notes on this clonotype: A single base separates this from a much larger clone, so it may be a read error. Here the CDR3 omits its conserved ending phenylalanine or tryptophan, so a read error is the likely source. The CDR3 nucleotides read TGTGCCAGCAGTGAAATCAGATACAATCAGCCCCAGCATCTT. It yields the protein CASSEIRYNQPQHL. The V gene is TRBV6-1, the J gene TRBJ1-5; no reliable D call. From germline, CDR1 is MNHNS and CDR2 SASEGT. V lost 2 bases and J 3 bases, leaving 8 bases between the germline ends. CDR3 length equals 14 residues.

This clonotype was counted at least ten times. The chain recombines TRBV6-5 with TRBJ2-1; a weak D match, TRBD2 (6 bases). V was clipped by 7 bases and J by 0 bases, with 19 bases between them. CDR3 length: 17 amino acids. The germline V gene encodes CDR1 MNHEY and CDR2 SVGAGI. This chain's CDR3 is CASKLSGGSFSYNEQFF. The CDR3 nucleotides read TGTGCCAGCAAGTTGAGTGGAGGGAGTTTCTCCTACAATGAGCAGTTCTTC.

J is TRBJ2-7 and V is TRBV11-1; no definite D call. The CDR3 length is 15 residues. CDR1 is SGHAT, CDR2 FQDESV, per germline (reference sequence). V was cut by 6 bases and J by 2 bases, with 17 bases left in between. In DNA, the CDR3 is TGTGCCAGCAGTTTACGCAGGTTCGGCCCCTACGAGCAGTACTTC. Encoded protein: CASSLRRFGPYEQYF.

The CDR3 region has the DNA TGTGCCAACACCCCGCCCGAGTATAACTATGGCTACACCTTC. It yields the protein CANTPPEYNYGYTF. J is TRBJ1-2 and V is TRBV11-1, with no clear D. The CDR3 runs to 14 residues. The V end lost 10 bases, the J end lost 1 base, and 16 bases lay between the germline ends. Germline V gene lookup returns CDR1 SGHAT and CDR2 FQDESV (reference sequence).

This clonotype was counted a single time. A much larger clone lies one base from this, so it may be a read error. CDR3 DNA sequence: TGTGCCAGCAGTCAGGACAGGGAATATGGCTACACCTTC. Protein: CASSQDREYGYTF. J is TRBJ1-2 and V is TRBV6-5, with 8 nucleotides matching TRBD1. The germline V gene encodes CDR1 MNHEY and CDR2 SVGAGI. This CDR3 contains 13 residues. The V segment lost 5 bases and the J segment 5 bases; nucleotides outside the gene matches: 4.

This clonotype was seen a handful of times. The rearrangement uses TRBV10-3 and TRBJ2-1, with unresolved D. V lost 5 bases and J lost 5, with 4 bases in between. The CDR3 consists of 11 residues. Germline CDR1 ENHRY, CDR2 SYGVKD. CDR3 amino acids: CAISKNNEQFF. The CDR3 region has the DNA TGTGCCATCAGTAAAAACAATGAGCAGTTCTTC.

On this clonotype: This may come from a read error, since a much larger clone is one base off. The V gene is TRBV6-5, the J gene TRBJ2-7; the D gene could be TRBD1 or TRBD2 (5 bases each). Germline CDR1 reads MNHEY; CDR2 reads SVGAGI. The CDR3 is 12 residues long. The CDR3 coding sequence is TGTGCCAGCAGAAGGGACGGCTACAAGCAGTACTTC. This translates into CASRRDGYKQYF.

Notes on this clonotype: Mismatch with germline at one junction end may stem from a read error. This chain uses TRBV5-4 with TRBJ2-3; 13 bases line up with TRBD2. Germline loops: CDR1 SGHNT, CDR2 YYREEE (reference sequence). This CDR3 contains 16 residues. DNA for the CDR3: TGTGCTAGCAGCTTTGCGGGACTAGCGGGACCAGATACGCAGTGTTTT. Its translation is CASSFAGLAGPDTQCF. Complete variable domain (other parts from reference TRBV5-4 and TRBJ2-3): ETGVTQSPTHLIKTRGQQVTLRCSSQSGHNTVSWYQQALGQGPQFIFQYYREEENGRGNFPPRFSGLQFPNYSSELNVNALELDDSALYLCASSFAGLAGPDTQCFGPGTRLTVL.

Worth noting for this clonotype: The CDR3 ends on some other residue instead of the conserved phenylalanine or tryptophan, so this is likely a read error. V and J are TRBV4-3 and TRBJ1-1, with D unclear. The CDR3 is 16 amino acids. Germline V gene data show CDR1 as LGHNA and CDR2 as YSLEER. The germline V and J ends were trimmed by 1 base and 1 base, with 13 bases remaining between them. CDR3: CASSQAIRRGNTEAFY. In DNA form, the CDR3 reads TGCGCCAGCAGCCAAGCAATTCGACGGGGGAACACTGAAGCTTTCTAT.

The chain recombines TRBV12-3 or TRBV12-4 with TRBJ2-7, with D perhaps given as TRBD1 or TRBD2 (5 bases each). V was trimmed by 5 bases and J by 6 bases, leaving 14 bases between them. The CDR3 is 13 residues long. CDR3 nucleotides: TGTGCCAGCAGTCCGGGACGCCTGGGCGAGCAGTACTTC. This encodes CASSPGRLGEQYF.

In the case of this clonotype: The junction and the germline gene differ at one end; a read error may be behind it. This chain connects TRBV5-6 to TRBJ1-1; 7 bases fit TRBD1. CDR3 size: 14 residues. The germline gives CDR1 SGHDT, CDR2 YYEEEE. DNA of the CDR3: TGTGCCAGCAGCGTCGGGACAGTGGACACTGAAGCTCTCTTT. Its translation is CASSVGTVDTEALF.